The next 3 T cell receptor beta chains were all read from a single sample in a study of blood T cell repertoires in COVID-19. This table comes from immunoSEQ multiplex PCR, and its TCRdb copy is limited to in-frame clones, with some not included. The sample lists 240,000 or so clones; about 87% were seen once. Sequenced input: PBMCs or T cells enriched from blood (not recorded which). The source is a man over 45 who had been exposed to COVID-19.

The V call is TRBV5-1, the J call TRBJ2-3, with 13 bases fitting TRBD2. V was pared by 4 bases and J by 7 bases, with 9 bases of the junction left unmatched. Germline CDR1 is SGHRS and CDR2 is YFSETQ. The CDR3 has 16 amino acids. The CDR3 sequence: CASSPEGLAGPNTQYF. In DNA, the CDR3 is TGCGCCAGCAGCCCGGAGGGACTAGCGGGGCCTAATACGCAGTATTTT.

The rearrangement uses TRBV19 and TRBJ1-2, with 8 bases lining up with TRBD1. V was clipped by 4 bases and J by 0 bases; unmatched bases: 4. CDR1 and CDR2 (germline): LNHDA, SQIVND (reference sequence). The CDR3 contains 15 residues. CDR3 nucleotide sequence: TGTGCCAGTAGTAGACAGGGGAAAACTAACTATGGCTACACCTTC. It specifies CASSRQGKTNYGYTF.

The chain has TRBV5-1 and TRBJ1-1; TRBD1 aligns across 9 bases. V shed 4 bases, J shed 1 base, and the junction held 8 bases outside the gene matches. This CDR3 contains 16 residues. Germline assignment: CDR1 SGHRS and CDR2 YFSETQ. The CDR3 loop reads CASSPGTGTRNTEAFF. CDR3 in DNA: TGCGCCAGCAGCCCTGGGACAGGGACAAGGAACACTGAAGCTTTCTTT.